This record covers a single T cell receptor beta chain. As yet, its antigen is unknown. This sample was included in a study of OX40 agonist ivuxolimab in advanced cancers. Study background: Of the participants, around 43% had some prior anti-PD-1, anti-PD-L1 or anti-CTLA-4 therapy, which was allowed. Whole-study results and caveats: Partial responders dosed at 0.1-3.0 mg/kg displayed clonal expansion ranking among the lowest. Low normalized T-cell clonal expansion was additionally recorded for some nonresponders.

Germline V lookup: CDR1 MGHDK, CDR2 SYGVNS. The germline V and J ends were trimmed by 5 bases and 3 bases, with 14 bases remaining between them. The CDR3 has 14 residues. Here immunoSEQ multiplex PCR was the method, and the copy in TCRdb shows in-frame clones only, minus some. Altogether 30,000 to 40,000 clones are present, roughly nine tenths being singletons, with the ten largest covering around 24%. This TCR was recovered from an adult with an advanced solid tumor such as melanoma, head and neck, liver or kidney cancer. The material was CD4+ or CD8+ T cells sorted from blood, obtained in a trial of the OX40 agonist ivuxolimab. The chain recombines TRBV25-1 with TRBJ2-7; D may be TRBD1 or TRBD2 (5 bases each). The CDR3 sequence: CASSPGTIGYEQYF. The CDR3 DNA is TGTGCCAGCAGTCCGGGGACCATCGGCTACGAGCAGTACTTC.